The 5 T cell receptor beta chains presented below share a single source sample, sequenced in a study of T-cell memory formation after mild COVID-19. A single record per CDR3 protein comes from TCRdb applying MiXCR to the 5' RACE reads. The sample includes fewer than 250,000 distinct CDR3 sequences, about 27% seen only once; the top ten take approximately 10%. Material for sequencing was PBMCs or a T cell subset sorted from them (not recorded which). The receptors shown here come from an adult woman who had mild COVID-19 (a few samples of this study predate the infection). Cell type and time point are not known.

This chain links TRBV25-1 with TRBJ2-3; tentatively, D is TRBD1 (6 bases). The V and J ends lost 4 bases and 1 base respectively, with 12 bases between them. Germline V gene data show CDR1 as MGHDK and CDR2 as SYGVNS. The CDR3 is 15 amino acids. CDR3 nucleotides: TGTGCCAGCAGTGGACTCCGGACAGGCACAGATACGCAGTATTTT. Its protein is CASSGLRTGTDTQYF.

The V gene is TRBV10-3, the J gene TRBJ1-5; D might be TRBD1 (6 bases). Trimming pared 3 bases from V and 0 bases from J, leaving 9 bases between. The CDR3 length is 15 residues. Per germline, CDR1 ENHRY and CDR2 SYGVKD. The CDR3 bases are TGTGCCATCAGTGACGGGACACTTAGCAATCAGCCCCAGCATTTT. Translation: CAISDGTLSNQPQHF.

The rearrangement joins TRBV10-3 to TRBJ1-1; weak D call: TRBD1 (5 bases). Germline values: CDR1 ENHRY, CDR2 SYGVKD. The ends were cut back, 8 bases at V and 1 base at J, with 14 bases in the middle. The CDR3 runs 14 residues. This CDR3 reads CAIGMGVTNTEAFF. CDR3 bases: TGTGCCATCGGCATGGGGGTTACGAACACTGAAGCTTTCTTT.

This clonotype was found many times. The CDR3, as DNA: TGTGCCAGCAGCTTAAGACAGGGGAACACTGAAGCTTTCTTT. Encoded protein: CASSLRQGNTEAFF. The chain is built from TRBV7-2 and TRBJ1-1; 7 bases map to TRBD1. The V and J ends lost 2 bases and 1 base, in that order; junction bases with no gene match: 1. CDR3 length: 14 residues. Germline V gene data show CDR1 as SGHTA and CDR2 as FQGNSA.

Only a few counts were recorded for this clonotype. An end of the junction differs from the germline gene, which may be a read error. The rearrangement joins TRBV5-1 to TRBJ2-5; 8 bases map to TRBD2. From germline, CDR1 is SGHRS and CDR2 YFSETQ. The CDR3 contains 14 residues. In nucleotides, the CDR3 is TGCGCCAGCGGCTTGGGCAGCGGGAGTGAGACCCAGTACTTC. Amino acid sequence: CASGLGSGSETQYF. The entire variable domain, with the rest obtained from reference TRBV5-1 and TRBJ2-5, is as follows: KAGVTQTPRYLIKTRGQQVTLSCSPISGHRSVSWYQQTPGQGLQFLFEYFSETQRNKGNFPGRFSGRQFSNSRSEMNVSTLELGDSALYLCASGLGSGSETQYFGPGTRLLVL.